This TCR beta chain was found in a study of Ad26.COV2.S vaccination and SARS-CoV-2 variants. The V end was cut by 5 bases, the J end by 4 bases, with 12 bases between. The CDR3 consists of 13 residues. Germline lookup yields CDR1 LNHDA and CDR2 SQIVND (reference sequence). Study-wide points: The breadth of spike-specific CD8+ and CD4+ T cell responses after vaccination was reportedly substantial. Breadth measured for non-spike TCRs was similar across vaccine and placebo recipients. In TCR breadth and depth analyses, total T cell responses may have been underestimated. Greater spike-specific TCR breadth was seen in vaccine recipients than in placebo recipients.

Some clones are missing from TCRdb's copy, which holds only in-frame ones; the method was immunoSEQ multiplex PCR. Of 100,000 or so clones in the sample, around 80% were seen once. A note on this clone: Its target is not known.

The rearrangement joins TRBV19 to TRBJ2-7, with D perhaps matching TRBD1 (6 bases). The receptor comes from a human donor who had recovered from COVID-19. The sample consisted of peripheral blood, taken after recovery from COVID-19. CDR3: CASSRGTQYEQYF. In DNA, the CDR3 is TGTGCCAGTAGTCGTGGGACACAATACGAGCAGTACTTC.